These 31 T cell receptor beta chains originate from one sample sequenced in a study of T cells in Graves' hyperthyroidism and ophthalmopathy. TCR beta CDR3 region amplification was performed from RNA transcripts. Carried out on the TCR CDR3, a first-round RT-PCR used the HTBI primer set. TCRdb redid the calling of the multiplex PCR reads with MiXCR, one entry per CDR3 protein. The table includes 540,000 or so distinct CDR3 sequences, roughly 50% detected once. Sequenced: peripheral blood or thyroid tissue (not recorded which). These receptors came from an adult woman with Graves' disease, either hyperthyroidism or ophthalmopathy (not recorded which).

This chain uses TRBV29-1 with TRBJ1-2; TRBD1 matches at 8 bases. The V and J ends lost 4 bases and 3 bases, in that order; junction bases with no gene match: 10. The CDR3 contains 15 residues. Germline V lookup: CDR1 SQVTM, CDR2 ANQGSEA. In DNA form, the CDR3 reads TGCAGCGTTGCAGGCAGGGGGCGACGGGACTATGGCTACACCTTC. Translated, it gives CSVAGRGRRDYGYTF.

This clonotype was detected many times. The CDR3 nucleotides are TGTGCCAGCAGTTACGGCCCGAACACTGAAGCTTTCTTT. It codes for CASSYGPNTEAFF. This sequence joins TRBV6-5 and TRBJ1-1; no clear D. The CDR3 contains 13 residues. Germline V lookup: CDR1 MNHEY, CDR2 SVGAGI. V lost 2 bases, J lost 1 base, and 5 bases lay in between.

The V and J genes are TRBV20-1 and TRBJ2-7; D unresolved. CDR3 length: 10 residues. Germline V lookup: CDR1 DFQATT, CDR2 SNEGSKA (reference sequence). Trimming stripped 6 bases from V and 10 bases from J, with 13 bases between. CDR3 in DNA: TGCAGTGCATTTGGCCCCAATCAGTACTTC. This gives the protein CSAFGPNQYF.

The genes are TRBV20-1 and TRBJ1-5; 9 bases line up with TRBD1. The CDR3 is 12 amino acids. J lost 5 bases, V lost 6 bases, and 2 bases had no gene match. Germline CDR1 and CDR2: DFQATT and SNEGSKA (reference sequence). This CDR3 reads CSAWDRDQPQHF. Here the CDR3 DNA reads TGCAGTGCGTGGGACAGGGATCAGCCCCAGCATTTT.

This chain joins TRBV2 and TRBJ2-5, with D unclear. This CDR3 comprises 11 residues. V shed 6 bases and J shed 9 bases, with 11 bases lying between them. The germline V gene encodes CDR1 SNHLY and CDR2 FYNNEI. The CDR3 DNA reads TGTGCCAGCAGACCAGTGGGCGCCCAGTACTTC. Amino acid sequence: CASRPVGAQYF.

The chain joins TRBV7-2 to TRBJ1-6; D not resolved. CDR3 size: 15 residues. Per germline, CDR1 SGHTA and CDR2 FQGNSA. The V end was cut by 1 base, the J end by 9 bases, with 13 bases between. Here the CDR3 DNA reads TGTGCCAGCAGCTTAGTAGTCTCGGTTGCTTCACCCCTCCACTTT. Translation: CASSLVVSVASPLHF. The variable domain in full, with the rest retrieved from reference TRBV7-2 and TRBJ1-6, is GAGVSQSPSNKVTEKGKDVELRCDPISGHTALYWYRQSLGQGLEFLIYFQGNSAPDKSGLPSDRFSAERTGGSVSTLTIQRTQQEDSAVYLCASSLVVSVASPLHFGNGTRLTVT.

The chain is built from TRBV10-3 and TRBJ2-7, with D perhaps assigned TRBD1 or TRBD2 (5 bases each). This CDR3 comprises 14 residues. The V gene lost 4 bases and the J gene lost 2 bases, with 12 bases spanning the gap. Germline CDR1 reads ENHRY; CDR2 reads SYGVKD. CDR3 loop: CAISVRDQTYEQYF. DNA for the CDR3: TGTGCCATCAGTGTCCGGGACCAGACCTACGAGCAGTACTTC.

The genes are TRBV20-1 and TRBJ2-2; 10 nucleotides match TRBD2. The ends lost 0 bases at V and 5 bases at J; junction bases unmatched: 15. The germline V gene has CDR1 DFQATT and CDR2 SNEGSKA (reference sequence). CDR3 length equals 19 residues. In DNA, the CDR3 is TGCAGTGCTAGAGACCCACTGTTGGGGGGACTAGCGACAACCGGGGAGCTGTTTTTT. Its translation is CSARDPLLGGLATTGELFF.

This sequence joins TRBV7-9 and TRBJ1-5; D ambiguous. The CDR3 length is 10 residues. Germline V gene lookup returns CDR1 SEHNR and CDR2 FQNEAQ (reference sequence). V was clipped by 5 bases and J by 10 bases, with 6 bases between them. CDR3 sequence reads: CASSPQPQHF. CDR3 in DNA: TGTGCCAGCAGCCCCCAACCCCAGCATTTT.

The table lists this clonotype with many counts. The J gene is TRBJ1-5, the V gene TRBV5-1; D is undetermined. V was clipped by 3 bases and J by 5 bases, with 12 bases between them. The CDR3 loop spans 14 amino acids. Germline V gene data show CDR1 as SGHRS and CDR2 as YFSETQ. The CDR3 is CASSYVSGDQPQHF. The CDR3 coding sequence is TGCGCCAGCAGCTACGTTTCGGGAGATCAGCCCCAGCATTTT.

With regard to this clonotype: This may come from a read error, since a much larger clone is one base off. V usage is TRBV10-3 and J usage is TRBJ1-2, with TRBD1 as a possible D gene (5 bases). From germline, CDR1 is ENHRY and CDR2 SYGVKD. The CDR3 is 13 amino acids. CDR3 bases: TGTGCCATCACCAGAGTCAGCCAGTGGGGCTACGCCTTC. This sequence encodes CAITRVSQWGYAF.

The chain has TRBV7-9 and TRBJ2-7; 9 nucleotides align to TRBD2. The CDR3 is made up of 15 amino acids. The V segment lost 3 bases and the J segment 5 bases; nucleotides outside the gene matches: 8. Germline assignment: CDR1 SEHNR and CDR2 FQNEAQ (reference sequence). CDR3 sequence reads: CASSFRSGRENEQYF. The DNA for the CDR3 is TGTGCCAGCAGCTTTCGTAGCGGGAGAGAGAACGAGCAGTACTTC.

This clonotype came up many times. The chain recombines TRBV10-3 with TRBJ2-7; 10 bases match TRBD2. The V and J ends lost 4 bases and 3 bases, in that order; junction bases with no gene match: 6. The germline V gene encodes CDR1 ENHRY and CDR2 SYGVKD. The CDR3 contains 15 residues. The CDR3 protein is CAISGTGTSDYEQYF. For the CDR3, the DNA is TGTGCCATCAGTGGAACCGGGACTAGCGACTACGAGCAGTACTTC.

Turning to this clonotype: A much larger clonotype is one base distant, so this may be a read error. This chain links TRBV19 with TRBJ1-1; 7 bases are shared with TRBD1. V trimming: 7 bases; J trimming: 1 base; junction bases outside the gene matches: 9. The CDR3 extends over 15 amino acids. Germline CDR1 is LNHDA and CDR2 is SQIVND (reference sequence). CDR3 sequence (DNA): TGTGCCAGTACGCCCAGACAGGGAAAGAACACTGAAGCTTTCTTT. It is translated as CASTPRQGKNTEAFF.

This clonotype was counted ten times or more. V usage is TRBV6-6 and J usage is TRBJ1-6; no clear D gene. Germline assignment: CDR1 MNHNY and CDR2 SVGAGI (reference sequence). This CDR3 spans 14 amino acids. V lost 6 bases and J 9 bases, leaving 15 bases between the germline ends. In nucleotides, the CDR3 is TGTGCCAGCAGACGACCCGATGGGATTTCACCCCTCCACTTT. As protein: CASRRPDGISPLHF.

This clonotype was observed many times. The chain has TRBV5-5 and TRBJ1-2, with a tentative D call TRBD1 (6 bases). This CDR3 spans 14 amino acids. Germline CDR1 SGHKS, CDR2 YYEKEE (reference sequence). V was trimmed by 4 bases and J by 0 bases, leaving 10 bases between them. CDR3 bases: TGTGCCAGCAGCACCCGGACAGCTAACTATGGCTACACCTTC. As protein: CASSTRTANYGYTF.

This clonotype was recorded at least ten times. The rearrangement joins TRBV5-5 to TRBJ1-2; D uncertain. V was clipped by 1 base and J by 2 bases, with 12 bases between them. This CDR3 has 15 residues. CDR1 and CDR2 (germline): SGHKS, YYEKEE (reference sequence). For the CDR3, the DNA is TGTGCCAGCAGCTTGTTGTCCCTTGCGAACTATGGCTACACCTTC. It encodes CASSLLSLANYGYTF.

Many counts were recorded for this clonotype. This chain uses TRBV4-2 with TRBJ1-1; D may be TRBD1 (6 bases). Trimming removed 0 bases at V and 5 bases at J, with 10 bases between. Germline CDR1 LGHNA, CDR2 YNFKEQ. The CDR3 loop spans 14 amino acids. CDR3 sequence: CASSQEEGQTEAFF. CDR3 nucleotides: TGTGCCAGCAGCCAAGAGGAAGGACAGACTGAAGCTTTCTTT.

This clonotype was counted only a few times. The CDR3 is CASQGMDRGQPQHF. CDR3 coding DNA: TGTGCCAGCCAAGGGATGGACAGGGGTCAGCCCCAGCATTTT. The J gene is TRBJ1-5, the V gene TRBV28; 9 bases are shared with TRBD1. Germline loops: CDR1 MDHEN, CDR2 SYDVKM. The trim removed 8 bases at V and 6 bases at J, leaving 8 bases unmatched. The CDR3 has 14 amino acids.

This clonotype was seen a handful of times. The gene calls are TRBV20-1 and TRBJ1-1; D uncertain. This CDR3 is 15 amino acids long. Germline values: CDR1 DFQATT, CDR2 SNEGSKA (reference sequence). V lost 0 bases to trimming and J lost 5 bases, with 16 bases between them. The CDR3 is CSARDRWSRRTEAFF. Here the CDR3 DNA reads TGCAGTGCTAGAGATCGGTGGAGCCGGCGAACTGAAGCTTTCTTT.

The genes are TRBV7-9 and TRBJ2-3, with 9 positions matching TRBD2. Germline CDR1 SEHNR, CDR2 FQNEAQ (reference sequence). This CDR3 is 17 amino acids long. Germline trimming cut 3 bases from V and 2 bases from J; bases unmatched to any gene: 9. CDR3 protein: CASSLFPWTSATDTQYF. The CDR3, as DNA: TGTGCCAGCAGCTTGTTCCCCTGGACTAGCGCCACAGATACGCAGTATTTT.

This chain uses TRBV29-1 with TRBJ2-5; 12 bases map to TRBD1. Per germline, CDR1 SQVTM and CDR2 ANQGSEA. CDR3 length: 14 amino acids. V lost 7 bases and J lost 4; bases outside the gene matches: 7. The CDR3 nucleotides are TGCAGCGCTACAGGGGACAGGGGGCCAGAGACCCAGTACTTC. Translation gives CSATGDRGPETQYF.

The CDR3 DNA sequence: TGCAGTGCTAGGGCCGGGACAGTCTCCTACGAGCAGTACTTC. Translating it yields CSARAGTVSYEQYF. The rearrangement joins TRBV20-1 to TRBJ2-7; 7 bases fit TRBD1. J lost 0 bases, V lost 3 bases, and 5 bases had no gene match. CDR3 length: 14 residues. CDR1 DFQATT and CDR2 SNEGSKA come from the germline V gene (reference sequence).

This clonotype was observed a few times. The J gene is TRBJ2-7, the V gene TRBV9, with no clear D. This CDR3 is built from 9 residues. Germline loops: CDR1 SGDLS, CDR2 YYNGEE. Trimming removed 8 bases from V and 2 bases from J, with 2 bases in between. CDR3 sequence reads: CASTYEQYF. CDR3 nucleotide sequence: TGTGCCAGTACCTACGAGCAGTACTTC.

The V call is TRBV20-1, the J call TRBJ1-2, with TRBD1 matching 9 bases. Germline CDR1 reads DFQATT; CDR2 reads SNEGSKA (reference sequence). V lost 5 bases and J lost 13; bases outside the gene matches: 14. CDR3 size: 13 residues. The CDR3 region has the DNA TGCAGTGCTCCCCGGGGACAGGGAAGTTTGGTCACCTTC. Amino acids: CSAPRGQGSLVTF.

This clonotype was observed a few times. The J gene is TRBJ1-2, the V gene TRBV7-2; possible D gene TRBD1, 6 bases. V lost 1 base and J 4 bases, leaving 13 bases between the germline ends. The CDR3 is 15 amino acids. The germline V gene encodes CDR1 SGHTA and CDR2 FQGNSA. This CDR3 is CASSLGPQGGYGYTF. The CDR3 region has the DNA TGTGCCAGCAGCTTAGGTCCACAGGGTGGCTATGGCTACACCTTC.

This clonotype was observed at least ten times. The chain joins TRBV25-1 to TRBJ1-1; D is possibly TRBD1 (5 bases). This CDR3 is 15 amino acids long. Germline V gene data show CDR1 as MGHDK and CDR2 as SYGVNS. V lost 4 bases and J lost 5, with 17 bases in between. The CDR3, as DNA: TGTGCCAGCAGTGGTTTGGGGGTCGGAGAAACTGAAGCTTTCTTT. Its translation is CASSGLGVGETEAFF. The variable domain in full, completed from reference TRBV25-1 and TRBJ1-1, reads EADIYQTPRYLVIGTGKKITLECSQTMGHDKMYWYQQDPGMELHLIHYSYGVNSTEKGDLSSESTVSRIRTEHFPLTLESARPSHTSQYLCASSGLGVGETEAFFGQGTRLTVV.

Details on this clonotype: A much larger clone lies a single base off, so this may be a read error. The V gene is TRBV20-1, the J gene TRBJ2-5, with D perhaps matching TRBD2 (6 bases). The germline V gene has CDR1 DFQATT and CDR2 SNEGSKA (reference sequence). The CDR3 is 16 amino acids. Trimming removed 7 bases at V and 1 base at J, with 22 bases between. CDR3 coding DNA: TGCAGTGTCCCAGGGCCCTCCTTAGCGGTCCAAGAGACCCAGTACTTC. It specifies CSVPGPSLAVQETQYF.

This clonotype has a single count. The CDR3 coding sequence is TGTGCCAGCAGCGAGATAGCGGGAGACACCGGGGAGCTGTTTTTT. Amino acid sequence: CASSEIAGDTGELFF. This chain joins TRBV9 and TRBJ2-2, with 9 bases aligning to TRBD2. Germline assignment: CDR1 SGDLS and CDR2 YYNGEE. V lost 3 bases, J lost 3 bases, and 3 bases stayed unmatched. This CDR3 contains 15 residues.

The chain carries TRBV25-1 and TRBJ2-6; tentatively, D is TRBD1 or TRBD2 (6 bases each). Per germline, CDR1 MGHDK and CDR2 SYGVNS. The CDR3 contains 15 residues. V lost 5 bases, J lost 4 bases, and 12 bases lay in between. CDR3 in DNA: TGTGCCAGCAGTTGGAGGGGGTCCGGGGCCAACGTCCTGACTTTC. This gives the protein CASSWRGSGANVLTF.

This CDR3 reads CASSGEGSNQPQHF. CDR3 DNA sequence: TGTGCCAGCAGTGGGGAGGGGAGCAATCAGCCCCAGCATTTT. The chain uses TRBV2 and TRBJ1-5; a possible D gene is TRBD1 (5 bases). The CDR3 sequence is 14 residues long. Trimming took 4 bases from V and 1 from J, leaving 8 bases between them. CDR1 and CDR2 from the germline V gene are SNHLY and FYNNEI.